The 15 T cell receptor delta chains reported below all come from one sample, sequenced in a study of gamma-delta chains in newborns, infants, children. TCRdb fed the reads to CATT. The sample gives roughly 3,500 delta-chain clones, 1.5% to 2% of which show up once; 9.3% is in the top ten. Sequenced input: blood. The receptors were sampled from a child who was a newborn, infant or young child, either healthy, febrile or measles-vaccinated (not recorded which).

This clone is classed as large. Other DNA sequences in this sample translate to the same CDR3. This chain links TRDV2 with TRDJ2; TRDD3 aligns across 13 bases. Germline CDR1 and CDR2: GEAIGNYY and EKD. The ends lost 3 bases at V and 3 bases at J; junction bases unmatched: 9. This CDR3 region has 18 residues. The CDR3 loop reads CACDPVLGDTLVTAQLFF. The CDR3 region has the DNA TGTGCCTGTGACCCGGTACTGGGGGATACGCTTGTGACAGCACAACTCTTCTTT.

The rearrangement joins TRDV2 to TRDJ1; TRDD3 matches 10 bases. The CDR3 extends over 18 amino acids. With 3 bases clipped from V and 0 bases from J, the junction kept 12 bases outside the gene matches. Germline V lookup: CDR1 GEAIGNYY, CDR2 EKD. In nucleotides, the CDR3 is TGTGCCTGTGACCCCGTACTGGGGGATTCCCGGTACACCGATAAACTCATCTTT. It encodes CACDPVLGDSRYTDKLIF.

Worth noting for this clone: A much larger clone lies a single base off, so this may be a read error. Other nucleotide sequences in the sample specify the same CDR3. CDR3 DNA: TGTGCCTGTGATACTTGGGGGGCCCCCAGCTCCTGGGACACCCGACAGATGTTTTTC. Protein product: CACDTWGAPSSWDTRQMFF. The chain employs TRDV2 and TRDJ3; perhaps TRDD3 as D (6 bases). Germline lookup yields CDR1 GEAIGNYY and CDR2 EKD. The V and J ends lost 4 bases and 0 bases respectively, with 18 bases between them. The CDR3 contains 19 residues.

The chain employs TRDV2 and TRDJ3, with 8 positions matching TRDD3. The V and J ends lost 8 bases and 1 base, in that order; junction bases with no gene match: 3. Germline assignment: CDR1 GEAIGNYY and CDR2 EKD. The CDR3 sequence is 15 residues long. The CDR3 sequence is CAYWGPSWDTRQMFF. CDR3 sequence (DNA): TGTGCCTACTGGGGGCCGTCCTGGGACACCCGACAGATGTTTTTC.

For this clone: A much larger clone is a single base away; this may be a read error. The sample holds other DNA sequences that translate to the same CDR3. The rearrangement links TRDV2 to TRDJ3, with TRDD3 matching over 10 bases. The germline CDR1 and CDR2 sequences are GEAIGNYY and EKD. The CDR3 contains 18 residues. The V and J ends lost 1 base and 1 base, in that order; junction bases with no gene match: 3. The CDR3: CACDTGGYRSWDTRQMFF. CDR3 in DNA: TGTGCCTGTGACACTGGGGGATACAGGTCCTGGGACACCCGACAGATGTTTTTC.

This clone was detected only a few times. V gene TRAV29/DV5 combines with J gene TRDJ1; D might be TRDD3 (5 bases). Trimming removed 1 base at V and 1 base at J, with 17 bases between. The CDR3 is 16 amino acids. CDR1 is NSMFDY and CDR2 is ISSIKDK in the germline V gene. The CDR3 is CAASPPLTGTTDKLIF. In nucleotides, the CDR3 is TGTGCAGCAAGCCCACCCTTAACGGGGACCACCGATAAACTCATCTTT.

The CDR3 DNA reads as TGTGCCTGTGACAAGGGGGGATACGCCTCCTGGGACACCCGACAGATGTTTTTC. It codes for CACDKGGYASWDTRQMFF. The rearrangement uses TRDV2 and TRDJ3, with TRDD3 matching over 10 bases. The CDR3 is 18 residues long. Trimming removed 2 bases from V and 0 bases from J; junction bases left unmatched: 3. The germline gives CDR1 GEAIGNYY, CDR2 EKD.

There are a few counts of this clone. This may be a read error, as it is one base from a much larger clone. Other DNA sequences in this sample translate to the same CDR3. The chain combines TRDV2 with TRDJ3; 9 nucleotides agree with TRDD3. The CDR3 is made up of 19 amino acids. Germline-derived CDR1 and CDR2 are GEAIGNYY and EKD. J lost 4 bases, V lost 3 bases, and 12 bases had no gene match. CDR3: CACDSVLGDTDWDTRQMFF. Written as DNA, the CDR3 is TGTGCCTGTGACTCAGTACTGGGGGACACGGATTGGGACACCCGACAGATGTTTTTC.

The chain is built from TRDV2 and TRDJ1; 13 positions match TRDD3. CDR1 GEAIGNYY and CDR2 EKD come from the germline V gene. This CDR3 has 14 amino acids. Losses at the gene ends were 3 bases for V and 6 bases for J; bases not matched to a gene: 3. CDR3 sequence (DNA): TGTGCCTGTGACTACTGGGGGATACGGAATAAACTCATCTTT. Its protein product is CACDYWGIRNKLIF.

With respect to this clone: With a far larger clone one base away, a read error is the likely cause. The V call is TRDV2, the J call TRDJ1; TRDD3 matches 11 bases. The germline CDR1 and CDR2 sequences are GEAIGNYY and EKD. This CDR3 is 13 amino acids long. V trimming: 2 bases; J trimming: 10 bases; junction bases outside the gene matches: 5. This CDR3 is CACDSGGYAGLIF. The CDR3 coding sequence is TGTGCCTGTGACAGTGGGGGATACGCAGGACTCATCTTT.

A remark on this clone: Other nucleotide sequences in the sample specify the same CDR3. The chain has TRDV2 and TRDJ3; 9 bases are shared with TRDD3. Germline trimming cut 1 base from V and 0 bases from J; bases unmatched to any gene: 3. Looked up from germline, CDR1 is GEAIGNYY and CDR2 is EKD. This CDR3 has 18 residues. In nucleotides, the CDR3 is TGTGCCTGTGACACTGGGGGATATGACTCCTGGGACACCCGACAGATGTTTTTC. It translates to CACDTGGYDSWDTRQMFF.

A note on this clone: Since a far larger clone is one base different, this is likely a read error. This specimen includes other DNA sequences encoding the same CDR3. V is TRDV2 and J is TRDJ1, with unresolved D. Germline V gene lookup returns CDR1 GEAIGNYY and CDR2 EKD. The CDR3 consists of 9 residues. CDR3 protein: CACDTGLIF. DNA for the CDR3: TGTGCCTGCGACACCGGACTCATCTTT.

CDR3 DNA sequence: TGTGCTCTTGGTGCACTACTCACTACGCTGGGGGATACTAAGGTGACTTACACCGATAAACTCATCTTT. Translating it yields CALGALLTTLGDTKVTYTDKLIF. This chain uses TRDV1 with TRDJ1, with 11 positions matching TRDD3. The length of the CDR3 is 23 residues. Per the germline V gene, CDR1 is TSWWSYY and CDR2 is QGS. V gave up 6 bases and J gave up 0 bases; unmatched junction bases: 27.

This clone was seen more than once but under ten times. This chain connects TRDV2 to TRDJ3, with 7 nucleotides matching TRDD3. The CDR3 covers 19 residues. Looked up from germline, CDR1 is GEAIGNYY and CDR2 is EKD. With 0 bases clipped from V and 0 bases from J, the junction kept 7 bases outside the gene matches. CDR3 loop: CACDTAGGRSSWDTRQMFF. The CDR3, as DNA: TGTGCCTGTGACACCGCTGGGGGCCGTAGCTCCTGGGACACCCGACAGATGTTTTTC.

The chain has TRDV2 and TRDJ3, with 13 bases identical to TRDD3. V dropped 0 bases and J dropped 2; count of bases not matched to a gene: 9. This CDR3 comprises 21 residues. Per the germline V gene, CDR1 is GEAIGNYY and CDR2 is EKD. CDR3 nucleotides: TGTGCCTGTGACACCGTTTCCACTGGGGGATACGGGACCTGGGACACCCGACAGATGTTTTTC. Residues: CACDTVSTGGYGTWDTRQMFF.